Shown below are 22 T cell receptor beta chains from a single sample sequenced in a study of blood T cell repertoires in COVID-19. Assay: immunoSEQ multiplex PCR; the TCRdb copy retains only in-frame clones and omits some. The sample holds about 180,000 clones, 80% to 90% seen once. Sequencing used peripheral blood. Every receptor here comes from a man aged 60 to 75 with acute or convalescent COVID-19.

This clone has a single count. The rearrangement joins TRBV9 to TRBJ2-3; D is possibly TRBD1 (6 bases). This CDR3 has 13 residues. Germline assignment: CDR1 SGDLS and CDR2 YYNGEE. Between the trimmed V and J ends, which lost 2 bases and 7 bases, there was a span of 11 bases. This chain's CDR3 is CASSVGRGNTQYF. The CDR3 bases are TGTGCCAGCAGCGTTGGCAGGGGAAATACGCAGTATTTT. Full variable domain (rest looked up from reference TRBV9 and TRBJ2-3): DSGVTQTPKHLITATGQRVTLRCSPRSGDLSVYWYQQSLDQGLQFLIQYYNGEERAKGNILERFSAQQFPDLHSELNLSSLELGDSALYFCASSVGRGNTQYFGPGTRLTVL.

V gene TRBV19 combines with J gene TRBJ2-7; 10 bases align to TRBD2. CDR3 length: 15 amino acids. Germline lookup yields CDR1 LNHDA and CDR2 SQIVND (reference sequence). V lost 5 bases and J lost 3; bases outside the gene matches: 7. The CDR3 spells CASSWAASGSYEQYF. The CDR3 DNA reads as TGTGCCAGTAGTTGGGCGGCTAGCGGGAGCTACGAGCAGTACTTC.

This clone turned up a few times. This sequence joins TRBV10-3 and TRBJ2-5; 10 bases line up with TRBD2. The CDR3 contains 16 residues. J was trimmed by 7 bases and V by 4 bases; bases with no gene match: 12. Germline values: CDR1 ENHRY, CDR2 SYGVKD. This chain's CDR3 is CAISVPGTSDRGTQYF. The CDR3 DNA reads TGTGCCATCAGTGTTCCAGGGACTAGCGATCGGGGGACCCAGTACTTC.

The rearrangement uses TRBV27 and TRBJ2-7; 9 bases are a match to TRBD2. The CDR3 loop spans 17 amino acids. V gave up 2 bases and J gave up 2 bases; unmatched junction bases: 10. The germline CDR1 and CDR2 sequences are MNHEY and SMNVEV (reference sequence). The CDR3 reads CASSLKPSGIGPYEQYF. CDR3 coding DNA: TGTGCCAGCAGTTTAAAGCCTAGCGGGATCGGACCCTACGAGCAGTACTTC.

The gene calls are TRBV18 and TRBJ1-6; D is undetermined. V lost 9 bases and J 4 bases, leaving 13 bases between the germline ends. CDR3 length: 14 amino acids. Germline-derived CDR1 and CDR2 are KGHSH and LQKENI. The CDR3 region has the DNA TGTGCCAGGAGGGCGTCGAGATATAATTCACCCCTCCACTTT. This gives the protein CARRASRYNSPLHF.

In DNA form, the CDR3 reads TGTGCCAGCAGCCAAATACCGGGGTCCTATGGCTACACCTTC. Translated: CASSQIPGSYGYTF. The chain is built from TRBV16 and TRBJ1-2, with D unresolved. Trimming took off 2 bases at V and 4 bases at J, with 11 bases between the two ends. Germline V gene data show CDR1 as KGHSY and CDR2 as FQNENV. This CDR3 contains 14 residues.

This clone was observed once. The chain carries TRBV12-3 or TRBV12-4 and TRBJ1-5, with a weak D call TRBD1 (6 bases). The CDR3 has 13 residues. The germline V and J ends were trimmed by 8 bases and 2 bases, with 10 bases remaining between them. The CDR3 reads CASGGAGNQPQHF. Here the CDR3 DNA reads TGTGCCAGCGGGGGGGCGGGCAATCAGCCCCAGCATTTT.

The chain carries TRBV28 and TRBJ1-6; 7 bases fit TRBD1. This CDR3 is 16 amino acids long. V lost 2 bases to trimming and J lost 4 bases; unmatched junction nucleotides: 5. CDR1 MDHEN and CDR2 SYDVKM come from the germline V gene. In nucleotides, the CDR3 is TGTGCCAGCAGTTTAGGCGGACAGGCTTATAATTCACCCCTCCACTTT. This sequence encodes CASSLGGQAYNSPLHF.

The CDR3 loop reads CASSFRGHNSGNTIYF. The CDR3 region has the DNA TGTGCCAGCAGCTTCAGGGGGCACAACTCTGGAAACACCATATATTTT. This chain joins TRBV5-6 and TRBJ1-3; 8 positions match TRBD1. CDR3 length equals 16 residues. In germline, CDR1 is SGHDT, CDR2 YYEEEE. Germline trimming cut 2 bases from V and 0 bases from J; bases unmatched to any gene: 4.

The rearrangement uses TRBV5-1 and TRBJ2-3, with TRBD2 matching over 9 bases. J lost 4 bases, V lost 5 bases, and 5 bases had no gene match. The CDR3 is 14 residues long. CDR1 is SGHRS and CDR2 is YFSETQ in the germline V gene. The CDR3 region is CASRREGLSDTQYF. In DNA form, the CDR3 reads TGCGCCAGCAGGCGGGAGGGCCTTTCAGATACGCAGTATTTT.

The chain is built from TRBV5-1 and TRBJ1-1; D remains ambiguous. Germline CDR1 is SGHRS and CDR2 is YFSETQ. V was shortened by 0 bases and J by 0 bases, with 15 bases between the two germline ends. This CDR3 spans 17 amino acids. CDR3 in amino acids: CASSLAEGGVVNTEAFF. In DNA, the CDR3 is TGCGCCAGCAGCTTGGCGGAAGGAGGTGTGGTGAACACTGAAGCTTTCTTT.

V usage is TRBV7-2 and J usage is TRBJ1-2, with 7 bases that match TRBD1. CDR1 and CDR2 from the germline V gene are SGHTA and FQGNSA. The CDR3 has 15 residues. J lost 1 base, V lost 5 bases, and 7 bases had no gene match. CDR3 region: CASSPQGTDNYGYTF. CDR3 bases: TGTGCCAGCAGCCCGCAAGGGACAGATAACTATGGCTACACCTTC.

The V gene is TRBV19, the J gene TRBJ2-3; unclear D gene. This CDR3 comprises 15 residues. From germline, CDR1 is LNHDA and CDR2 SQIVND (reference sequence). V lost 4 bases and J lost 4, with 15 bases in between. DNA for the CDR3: TGTGCCAGTAGTAAGAGTAACCTCCGGGCAGATACGCAGTATTTT. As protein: CASSKSNLRADTQYF.

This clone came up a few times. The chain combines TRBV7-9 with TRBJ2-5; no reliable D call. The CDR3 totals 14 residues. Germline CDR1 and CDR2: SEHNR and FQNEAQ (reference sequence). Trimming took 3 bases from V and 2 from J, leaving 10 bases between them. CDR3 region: CASSFQVRQETQYF. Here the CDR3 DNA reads TGTGCCAGCAGCTTCCAGGTTAGACAAGAGACCCAGTACTTC.

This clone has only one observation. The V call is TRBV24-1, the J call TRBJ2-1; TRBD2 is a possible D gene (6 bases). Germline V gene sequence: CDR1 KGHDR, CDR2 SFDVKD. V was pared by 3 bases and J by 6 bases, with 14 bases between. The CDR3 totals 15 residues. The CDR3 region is CATSDPASAGNEQFF. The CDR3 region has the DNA TGTGCCACCAGTGATCCCGCGTCAGCGGGCAATGAGCAGTTCTTC.

The CDR3 nucleotides read TGTGCCTCCCTAGCGGCGAACACCGGGGAGCTGTTTTTT. Translation: CASLAANTGELFF. This sequence joins TRBV12-3 or TRBV12-4 and TRBJ2-2, with TRBD2 matching 7 bases. This CDR3 comprises 13 residues. J lost 0 bases, V lost 11 bases, and 3 bases had no gene match.

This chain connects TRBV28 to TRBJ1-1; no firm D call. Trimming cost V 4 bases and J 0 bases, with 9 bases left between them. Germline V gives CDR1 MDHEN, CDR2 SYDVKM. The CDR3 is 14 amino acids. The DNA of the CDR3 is TGTGCCAGCAGTTCTATGGGCATGAACACTGAAGCTTTCTTT. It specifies CASSSMGMNTEAFF.

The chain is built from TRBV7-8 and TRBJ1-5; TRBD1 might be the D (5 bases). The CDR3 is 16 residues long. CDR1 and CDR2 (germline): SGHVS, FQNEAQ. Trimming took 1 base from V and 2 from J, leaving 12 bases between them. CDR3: CASSLVRGRGNQPQHF. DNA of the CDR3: TGTGCCAGCAGCTTAGTTAGGGGTAGGGGCAATCAGCCCCAGCATTTT. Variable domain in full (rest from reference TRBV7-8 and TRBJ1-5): GAGVSQSPRYKVAKRGQDVALRCDPISGHVSLFWYQQALGQGPEFLTYFQNEAQLDKSGLPSDRFFAERPEGSVSTLKIQRTQQEDSAVYLCASSLVRGRGNQPQHFGDGTRLSIL.

The CDR3 sequence: CATSSSGNQPQHF. CDR3 coding DNA: TGTGCCACCAGCAGTTCTGGCAATCAGCCCCAGCATTTT. The chain recombines TRBV15 with TRBJ1-5; D unresolved. The V end lost 3 bases, the J end lost 2 bases, and 5 bases lay between the germline ends. The CDR3 contains 13 residues. Germline V gives CDR1 LNHNV, CDR2 YYDKDF (reference sequence).

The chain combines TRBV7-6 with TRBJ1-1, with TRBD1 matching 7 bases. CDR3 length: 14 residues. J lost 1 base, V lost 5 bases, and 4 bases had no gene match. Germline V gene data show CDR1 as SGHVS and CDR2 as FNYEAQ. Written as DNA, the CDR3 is TGTGCCAGCAGCCCCGAGGGGGCGAACACTGAAGCTTTCTTT. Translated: CASSPEGANTEAFF. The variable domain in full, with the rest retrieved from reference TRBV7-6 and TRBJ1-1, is GAGVSQSPRYKVTKRGQDVALRCDPISGHVSLYWYRQALGQGPEFLTYFNYEAQQDKSGLPNDRFSAERPEGSISTLTIQRTEQRDSAMYRCASSPEGANTEAFFGQGTRLTVV.

CDR3 DNA: TGTGCCAGCAGCCAAGCAGGGGTCGAGGATACGCAGTATTTT. Translation: CASSQAGVEDTQYF. The genes are TRBV3-1 (or the pseudogene TRBV3-2) and TRBJ2-3; perhaps TRBD1 as D (6 bases). This CDR3 has 14 residues. Trimming shortened V by 1 base and J by 6 bases, and 11 bases separated the two germline ends. CDR1 is LGHDT, CDR2 YNNKEL, per germline (reference sequence).

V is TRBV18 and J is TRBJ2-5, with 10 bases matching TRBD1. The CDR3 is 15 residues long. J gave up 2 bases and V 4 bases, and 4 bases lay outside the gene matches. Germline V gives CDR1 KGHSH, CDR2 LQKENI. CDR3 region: CASSRGTGAQETQYF. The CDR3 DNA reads TGTGCCAGCTCACGAGGGACAGGGGCACAAGAGACCCAGTACTTC.